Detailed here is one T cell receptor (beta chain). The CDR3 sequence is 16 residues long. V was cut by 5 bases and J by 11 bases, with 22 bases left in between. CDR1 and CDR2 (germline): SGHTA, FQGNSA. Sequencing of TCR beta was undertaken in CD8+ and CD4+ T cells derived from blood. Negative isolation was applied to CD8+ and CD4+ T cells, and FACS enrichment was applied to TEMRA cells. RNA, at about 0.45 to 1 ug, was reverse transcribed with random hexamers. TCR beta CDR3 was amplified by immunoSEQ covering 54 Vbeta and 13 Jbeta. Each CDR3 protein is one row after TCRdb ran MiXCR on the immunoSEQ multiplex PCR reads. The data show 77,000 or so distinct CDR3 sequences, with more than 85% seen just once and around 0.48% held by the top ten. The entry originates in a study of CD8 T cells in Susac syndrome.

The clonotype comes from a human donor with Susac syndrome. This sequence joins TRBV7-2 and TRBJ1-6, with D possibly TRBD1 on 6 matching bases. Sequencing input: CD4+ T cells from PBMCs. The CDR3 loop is CASSHIQRQGMAPLHF. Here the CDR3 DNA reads TGTGCCAGCAGCCACATTCAGAGGCAGGGGATGGCACCCCTCCACTTT.